Described below is a single T cell receptor (beta chain) sequence and its context. The record originates from a study of blood T cell repertoires in COVID-19. As for the study in general: Sites across the United States, Italy and Spain contributed samples from acute and convalescent COVID-19. PBMCs, B-cell-depleted T cells, or T cells were the source of the cDNA or gDNA that made up the material.

Per the original methods: Amplification of reference gene primers was used by the study to estimate nucleated cell counts. Some clones are missing from TCRdb's copy, which holds only in-frame ones; the method was immunoSEQ multiplex PCR. D and trimming come from the DNA, and the V and J calls and clone size come from that table. The table records approximately 210,000 clones, over 75% of them present only once. The V and J ends lost 0 bases and 1 base respectively, with 18 bases between them. The CDR3 is 18 residues long. CDR1 and CDR2 (germline): SGHDN, FVKESK. Sequencing input: peripheral blood. The clonotype comes from a woman aged 35 to 49 with acute or convalescent COVID-19. The chain employs TRBV14 and TRBJ2-5, with D uncertain. CDR3 nucleotides: TGTGCCAGCAGCCAAGATGTGGCAGGCACCTTTGCCCAAGAGACCCAGTACTTC. Encoded protein: CASSQDVAGTFAQETQYF.